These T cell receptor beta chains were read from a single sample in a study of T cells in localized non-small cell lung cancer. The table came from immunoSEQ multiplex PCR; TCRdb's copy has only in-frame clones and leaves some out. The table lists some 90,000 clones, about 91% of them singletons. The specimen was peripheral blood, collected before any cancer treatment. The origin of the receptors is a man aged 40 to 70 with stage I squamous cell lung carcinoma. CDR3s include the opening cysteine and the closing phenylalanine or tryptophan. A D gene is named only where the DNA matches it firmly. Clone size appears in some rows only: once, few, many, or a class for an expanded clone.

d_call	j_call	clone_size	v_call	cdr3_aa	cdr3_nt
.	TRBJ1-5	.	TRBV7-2	CASSLLGRDQPQHF	TGTGCCAGCAGCTTGCTAGGGCGCGATCAGCCCCAGCATTTT
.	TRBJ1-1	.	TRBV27	CASSLRRGGTEAFF	TGTGCCAGCAGTTTACGCAGGGGAGGAACTGAAGCTTTCTTT
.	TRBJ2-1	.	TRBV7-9	CASSLDRGSHPYSQFF	TGTGCCAGCAGCTTAGATCGGGGGTCACACCCTTATTCGCAGTTCTTC
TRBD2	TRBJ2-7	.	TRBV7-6	CASSLGAGGTYEQYF	TGTGCCAGCAGCTTAGGGGCGGGGGGCACCTACGAGCAGTACTTC
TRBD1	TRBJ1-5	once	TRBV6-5	CASRPDRGQGQPQHF	TGTGCCAGCAGGCCCGACAGGGGGCAAGGTCAGCCCCAGCATTTT
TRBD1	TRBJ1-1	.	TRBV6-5	CASRQGVGTEAFF	TGTGCCAGTCGACAGGGCGTGGGGACTGAAGCTTTCTTT
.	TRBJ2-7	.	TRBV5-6	CASSRLDRQGYEQYF	TGTGCCAGCAGCCGGCTCGACAGGCAGGGCTACGAGCAGTACTTC
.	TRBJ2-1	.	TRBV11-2	CASSLVYLSSYNEQFF	TGTGCCAGCAGCTTAGTCTATTTAAGCTCCTACAATGAGCAGTTCTTC
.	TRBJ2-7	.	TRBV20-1	CRLSRGLEQYF	TGCAGGCTCAGCAGAGGGCTCGAGCAGTACTTC
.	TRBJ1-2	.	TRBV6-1	CASSEEWDYGYTF	TGTGCCAGCAGTGAAGAGTGGGACTATGGCTACACCTTC
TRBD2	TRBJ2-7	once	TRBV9	CASSAGGVSYEQYF	TGTGCCAGCAGCGCTGGGGGGGTCTCCTACGAGCAGTACTTC
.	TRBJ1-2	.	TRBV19	CASSIDVSGPYGYTF	TGTGCCAGTAGTATAGATGTTTCGGGGCCCTATGGCTACACCTTC